The next 10 T cell receptor beta chains were all read from a single sample in a study of blood T cell repertoires in COVID-19. Clones were read by immunoSEQ multiplex PCR, and TCRdb kept only the in-frame ones, dropping some. The sample lists about 160,000 clones, approximately 87% seen once, with 4% to 4.5% in the top ten. The source material was PBMCs or T cells enriched from blood (not recorded which). All receptors derive from a woman between 50 and 59 years old who had recovered from COVID-19.

The chain links TRBV11-2 to TRBJ1-4; D gene unclear. Germline assignment: CDR1 SGHAT and CDR2 FQNNGV. This CDR3 comprises 15 residues. Trimming pared 5 bases from V and 1 base from J, leaving 11 bases between. The CDR3 sequence: CASSLMTQTNEKLFF. DNA of the CDR3: TGTGCCAGCAGCCTCATGACACAAACTAATGAAAAACTGTTTTTT.

V is TRBV24-1 and J is TRBJ1-1; D might be TRBD1 (6 bases). CDR1 KGHDR and CDR2 SFDVKD come from the germline V gene. This CDR3 is 13 amino acids long. V lost 7 bases and J 2 bases, leaving 10 bases between the germline ends. The CDR3: CATRSGGNTEAFF. The CDR3 DNA reads as TGTGCCACCAGGTCGGGGGGCAACACTGAAGCTTTCTTT.

The J gene is TRBJ1-1, the V gene TRBV12-3 or TRBV12-4; a possible D gene is TRBD1 (5 bases). The CDR3 is 13 residues long. The V end was cut by 2 bases, the J end by 7 bases, with 11 bases between. CDR3 DNA: TGTGCCAGCAGTTTAACGTACGACAGTGAAGCTTTCTTT. Translating it yields CASSLTYDSEAFF.

This chain uses TRBV7-2 with TRBJ2-1; 7 positions agree with TRBD1. The CDR3 consists of 13 residues. Trimming removed 3 bases from V and 7 bases from J; junction bases left unmatched: 3. Germline CDR1 reads SGHTA; CDR2 reads FQGNSA. As DNA, the CDR3 is TGTGCCAGCAGCTTCGACAGGGTGAATGAGCAGTTCTTC. This encodes CASSFDRVNEQFF.

The rearrangement joins TRBV7-3 to TRBJ2-1; no definite D call. Germline assignment: CDR1 SGHTA and CDR2 FQGTGA. Trimming pared 4 bases from V and 7 bases from J, leaving 11 bases between. The CDR3 is 13 amino acids. CDR3: CASSSEHYNEQFF. The CDR3 DNA sequence: TGTGCCAGCAGCTCCGAACACTATAATGAGCAGTTCTTC.

J is TRBJ2-5 and V is TRBV7-8; 10 bases map to TRBD1. The CDR3 sequence is 15 residues long. The junction had 5 bases not matched to a gene; V was cut back by 5 bases and J by 2 bases. Germline CDR1 reads SGHVS; CDR2 reads FQNEAQ. The CDR3 nucleotides read TGTGCCAGCAGCCCCCGACAGGGGGCGCAAGAGACCCAGTACTTC. Its protein is CASSPRQGAQETQYF.

The gene calls are TRBV2 and TRBJ1-4, with a weak D call TRBD1 (5 bases). V shed 2 bases and J shed 11 bases, with 9 bases lying between them. This CDR3 spans 12 amino acids. CDR1 and CDR2 (germline): SNHLY, FYNNEI. The CDR3 sequence: CASSELDMKLFF. The CDR3 DNA reads as TGTGCCAGCAGTGAATTGGACATGAAACTGTTTTTT.

The CDR3 DNA is TGTGCCAGCAGCCCCATGGGGACAGGAGATAAAGATACGCAGTATTTT. Translated: CASSPMGTGDKDTQYF. V gene TRBV7-9 combines with J gene TRBJ2-3, with 8 bases that match TRBD1. There are 16 residues in the CDR3. The germline V gene encodes CDR1 SEHNR and CDR2 FQNEAQ (reference sequence). Trimming at V came to 5 bases and at J to 5 bases, leaving 12 bases not matched to a gene.

This clone was detected once. This chain joins TRBV7-9 and TRBJ2-5; 7 bases are shared with TRBD2. CDR3 length: 17 amino acids. V lost 4 bases and J lost 2; bases outside the gene matches: 13. Germline CDR1 SEHNR, CDR2 FQNEAQ (reference sequence). CDR3 amino acids: CASSSLRKGTTQETQYF. The DNA for the CDR3 is TGTGCCAGCAGCTCCCTCCGAAAAGGGACTACACAAGAGACCCAGTACTTC.

This chain uses TRBV28 with TRBJ2-7; the match to TRBD1 covers 8 bases. From germline, CDR1 is MDHEN and CDR2 SYDVKM. Trimming took 7 bases from V and 6 from J; bases not matched to a gene: 5. The CDR3 loop spans 12 amino acids. CDR3 in DNA: TGTGCCAGCAACCCCACAGGGGGCGAGCAGTACGTC. Protein sequence: CASNPTGGEQYV.